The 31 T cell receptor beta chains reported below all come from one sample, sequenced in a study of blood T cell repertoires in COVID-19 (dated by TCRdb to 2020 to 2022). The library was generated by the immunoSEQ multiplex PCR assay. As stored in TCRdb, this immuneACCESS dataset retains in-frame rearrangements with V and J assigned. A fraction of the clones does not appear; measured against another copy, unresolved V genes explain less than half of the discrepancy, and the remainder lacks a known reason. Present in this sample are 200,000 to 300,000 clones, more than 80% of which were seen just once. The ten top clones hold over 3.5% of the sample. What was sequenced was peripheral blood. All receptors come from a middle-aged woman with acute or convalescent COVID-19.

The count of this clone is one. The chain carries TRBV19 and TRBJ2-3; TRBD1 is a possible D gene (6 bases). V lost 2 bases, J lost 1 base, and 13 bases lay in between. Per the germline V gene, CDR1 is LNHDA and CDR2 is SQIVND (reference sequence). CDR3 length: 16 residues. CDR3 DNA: TGTGCCAGTAGTATAACGACAGGCCGGCGCACAGATACGCAGTATTTT. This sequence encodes CASSITTGRRTDTQYF.

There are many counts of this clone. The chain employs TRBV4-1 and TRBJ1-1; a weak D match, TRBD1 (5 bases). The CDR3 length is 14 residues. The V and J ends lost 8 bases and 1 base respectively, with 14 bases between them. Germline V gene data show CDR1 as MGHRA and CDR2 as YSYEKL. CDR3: CASSVRGTNTEAFF. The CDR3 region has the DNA TGCGCCAGCTCAGTCCGGGGGACGAACACTGAAGCTTTCTTT.

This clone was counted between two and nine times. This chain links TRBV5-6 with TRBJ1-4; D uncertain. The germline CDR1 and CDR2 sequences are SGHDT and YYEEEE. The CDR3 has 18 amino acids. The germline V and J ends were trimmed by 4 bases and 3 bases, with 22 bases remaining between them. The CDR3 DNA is TGTGCCAGCAGCCCAAAGCGGGCGGAGGGTGAAGCTAATGAAAAACTGTTTTTT. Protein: CASSPKRAEGEANEKLFF.

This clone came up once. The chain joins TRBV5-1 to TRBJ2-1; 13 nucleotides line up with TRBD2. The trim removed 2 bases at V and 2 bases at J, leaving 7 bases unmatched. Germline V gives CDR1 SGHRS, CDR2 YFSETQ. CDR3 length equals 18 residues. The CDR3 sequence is CASSFRLAGGPTYNEQFF. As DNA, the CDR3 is TGCGCCAGCAGCTTCAGACTAGCGGGGGGACCCACCTACAATGAGCAGTTCTTC.

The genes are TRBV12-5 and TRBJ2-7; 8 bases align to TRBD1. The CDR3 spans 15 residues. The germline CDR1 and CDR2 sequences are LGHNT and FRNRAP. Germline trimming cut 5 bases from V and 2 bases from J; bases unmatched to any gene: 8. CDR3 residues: CASGELRGRAYEQYV. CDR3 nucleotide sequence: TGTGCTAGTGGTGAGCTCAGGGGGCGCGCCTACGAGCAGTACGTC.

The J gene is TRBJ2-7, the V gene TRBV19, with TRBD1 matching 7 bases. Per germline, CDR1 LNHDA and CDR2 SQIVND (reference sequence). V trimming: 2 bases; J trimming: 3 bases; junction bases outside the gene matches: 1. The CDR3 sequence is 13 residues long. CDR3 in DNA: TGTGCCAGTAGTATAAGACAGGGCTACGAGCAGTACGTC. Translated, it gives CASSIRQGYEQYV.

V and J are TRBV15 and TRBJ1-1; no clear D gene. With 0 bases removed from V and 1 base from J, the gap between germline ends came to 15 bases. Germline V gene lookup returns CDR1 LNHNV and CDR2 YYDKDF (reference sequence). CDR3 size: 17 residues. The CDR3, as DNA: TGTGCCACCAGCAGAGACCGACAAGGCAGGAAGAACACTGAAGCTTTCTTT. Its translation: CATSRDRQGRKNTEAFF.

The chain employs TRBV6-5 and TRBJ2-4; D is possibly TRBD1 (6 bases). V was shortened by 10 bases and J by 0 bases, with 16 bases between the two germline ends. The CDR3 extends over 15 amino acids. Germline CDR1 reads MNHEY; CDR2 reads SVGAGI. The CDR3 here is CATRTASLAKNIQYF. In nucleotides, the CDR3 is TGTGCCACCCGGACAGCCTCCTTAGCCAAAAACATTCAGTACTTC.

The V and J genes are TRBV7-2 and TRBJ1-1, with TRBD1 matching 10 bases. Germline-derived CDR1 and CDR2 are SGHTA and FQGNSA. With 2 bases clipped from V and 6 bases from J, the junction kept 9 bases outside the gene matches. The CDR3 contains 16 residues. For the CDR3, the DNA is TGTGCCAGCAGCTTAACCGGACAGGGGGTAAGGGCTGAAGCTTTCTTT. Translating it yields CASSLTGQGVRAEAFF.

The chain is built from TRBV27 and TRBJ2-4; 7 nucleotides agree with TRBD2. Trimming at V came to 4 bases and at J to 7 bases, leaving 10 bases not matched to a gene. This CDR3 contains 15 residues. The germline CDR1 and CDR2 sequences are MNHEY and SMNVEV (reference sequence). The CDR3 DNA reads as TGTGCCAGCAGTTCTTGGGGGGAGGGAGGCAACATTCAGTACTTC. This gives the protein CASSSWGEGGNIQYF.

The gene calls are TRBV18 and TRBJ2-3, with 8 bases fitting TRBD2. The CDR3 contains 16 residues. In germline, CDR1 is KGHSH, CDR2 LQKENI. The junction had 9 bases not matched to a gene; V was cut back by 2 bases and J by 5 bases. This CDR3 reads CASSPVTGGERDTQYF. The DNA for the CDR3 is TGTGCCAGCTCACCAGTGACGGGGGGGGAAAGAGATACGCAGTATTTT.

The CDR3 is CASSDNRGLGQPQHF. CDR3 nucleotides: TGTGCCAGCAGTGATAACCGGGGGTTGGGCCAGCCCCAGCATTTT. This chain joins TRBV6-1 and TRBJ1-5; TRBD1 is a possible D gene (5 bases). Trimming took off 3 bases at V and 7 bases at J, with 16 bases between the two ends. Germline V lookup: CDR1 MNHNS, CDR2 SASEGT. The CDR3 sequence is 15 residues long.

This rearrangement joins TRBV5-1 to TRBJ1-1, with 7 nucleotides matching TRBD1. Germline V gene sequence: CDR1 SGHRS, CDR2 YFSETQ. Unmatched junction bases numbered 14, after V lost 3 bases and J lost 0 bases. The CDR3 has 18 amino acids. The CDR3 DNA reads TGCGCCAGCAGCTCAGCCTTCCTTCCACAGGGGATGAACACTGAAGCTTTCTTT. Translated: CASSSAFLPQGMNTEAFF.

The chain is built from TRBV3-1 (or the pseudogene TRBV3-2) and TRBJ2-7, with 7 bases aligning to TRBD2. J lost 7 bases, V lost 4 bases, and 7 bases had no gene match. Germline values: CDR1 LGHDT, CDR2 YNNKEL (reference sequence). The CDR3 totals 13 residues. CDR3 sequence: CASSRAGRGEQYV. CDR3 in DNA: TGTGCCAGCAGCCGAGCGGGGCGTGGAGAGCAGTACGTC.

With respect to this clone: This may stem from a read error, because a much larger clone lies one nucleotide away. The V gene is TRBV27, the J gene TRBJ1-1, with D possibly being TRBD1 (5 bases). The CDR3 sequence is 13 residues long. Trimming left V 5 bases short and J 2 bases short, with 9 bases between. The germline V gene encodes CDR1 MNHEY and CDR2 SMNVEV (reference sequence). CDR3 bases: TGTGCCAGCAGTCCCAGGGAAAACACTGAAGCTTTCTTT. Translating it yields CASSPRENTEAFF.

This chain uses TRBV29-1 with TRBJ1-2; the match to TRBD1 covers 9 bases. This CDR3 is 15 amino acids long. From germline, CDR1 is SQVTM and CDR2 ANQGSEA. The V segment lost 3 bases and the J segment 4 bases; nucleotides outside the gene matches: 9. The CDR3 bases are TGCAGCGTTGAGGACAGGGGCGTGAACGCCTATGGCTACACCTTC. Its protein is CSVEDRGVNAYGYTF.

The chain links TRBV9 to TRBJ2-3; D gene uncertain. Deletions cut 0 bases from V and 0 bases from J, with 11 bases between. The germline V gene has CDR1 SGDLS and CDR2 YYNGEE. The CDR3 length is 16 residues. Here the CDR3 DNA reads TGTGCCAGCAGCGTAGCCGGGTTGTGGAGCACAGATACGCAGTATTTT. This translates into CASSVAGLWSTDTQYF.

DNA of the CDR3: TGTGCCAGTAGTATGGGGGGTTACAATGAAAAACTGTTTTTT. Translating it yields CASSMGGYNEKLFF. The gene calls are TRBV19 and TRBJ1-4; a possible D gene is TRBD1 (5 bases). Trimming took off 3 bases at V and 5 bases at J, with 10 bases between the two ends. Germline V CDR1 and CDR2: LNHDA, SQIVND (reference sequence). The CDR3 runs to 14 residues. Filled out from reference TRBV19 and TRBJ1-4, the complete variable domain reads DGGITQSPKYLFRKEGQNVTLSCEQNLNHDAMYWYRQDPGQGLRLIYYSQIVNDFQKGDIAEGYSVSREKKESFPLTVTSAQKNPTAFYLCASSMGGYNEKLFFGSGTQLSVL.

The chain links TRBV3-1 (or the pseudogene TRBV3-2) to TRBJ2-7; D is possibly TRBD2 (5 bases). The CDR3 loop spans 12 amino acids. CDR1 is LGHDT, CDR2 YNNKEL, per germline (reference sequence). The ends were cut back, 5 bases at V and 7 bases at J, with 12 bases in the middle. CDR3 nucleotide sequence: TGTGCCAGCAGCGCCGGGATTGGGGAGCAGTACGTC. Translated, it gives CASSAGIGEQYV.

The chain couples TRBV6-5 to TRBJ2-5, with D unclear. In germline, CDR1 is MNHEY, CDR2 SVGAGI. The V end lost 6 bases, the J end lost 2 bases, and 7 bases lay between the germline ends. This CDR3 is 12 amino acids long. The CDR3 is CASRTSQETQYF. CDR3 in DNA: TGTGCCAGCAGGACTTCTCAAGAGACCCAGTACTTC.

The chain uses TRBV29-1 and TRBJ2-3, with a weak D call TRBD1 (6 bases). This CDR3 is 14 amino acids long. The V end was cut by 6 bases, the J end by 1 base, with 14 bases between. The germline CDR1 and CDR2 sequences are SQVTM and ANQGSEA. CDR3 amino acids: CSVNRDMGTDTQYF. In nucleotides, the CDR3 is TGCAGCGTGAACAGGGACATGGGCACAGATACGCAGTATTTT.

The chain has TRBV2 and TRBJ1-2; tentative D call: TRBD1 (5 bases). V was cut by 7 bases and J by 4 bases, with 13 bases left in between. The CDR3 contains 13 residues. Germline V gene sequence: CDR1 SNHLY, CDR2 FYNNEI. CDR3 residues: CASMVPRAYGYTF. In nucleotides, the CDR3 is TGTGCCAGCATGGTTCCCAGGGCCTATGGCTACACCTTC.

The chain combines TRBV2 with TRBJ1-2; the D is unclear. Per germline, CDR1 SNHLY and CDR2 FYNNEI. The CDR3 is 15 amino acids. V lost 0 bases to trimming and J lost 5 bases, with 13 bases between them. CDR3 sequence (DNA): TGTGCCAGCAGTGAAGCGGAGGAATTTAGGTATGGCTACACCTTC. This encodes CASSEAEEFRYGYTF.

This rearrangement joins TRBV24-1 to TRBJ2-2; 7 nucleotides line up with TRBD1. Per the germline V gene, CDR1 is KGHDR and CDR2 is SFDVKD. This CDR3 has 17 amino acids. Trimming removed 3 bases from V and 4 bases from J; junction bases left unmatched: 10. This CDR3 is CATSDRTRGQRTGELFF. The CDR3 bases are TGTGCCACCAGTGATCGGACCCGGGGACAGCGCACCGGGGAGCTGTTTTTT.

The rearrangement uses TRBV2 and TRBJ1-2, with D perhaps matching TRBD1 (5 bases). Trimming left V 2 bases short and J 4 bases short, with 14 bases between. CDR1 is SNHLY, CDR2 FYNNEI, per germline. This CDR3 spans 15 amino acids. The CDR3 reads CASSESLTRGYGYTF. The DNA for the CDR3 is TGTGCCAGCAGTGAATCCCTGACTAGGGGCTATGGCTACACCTTC.

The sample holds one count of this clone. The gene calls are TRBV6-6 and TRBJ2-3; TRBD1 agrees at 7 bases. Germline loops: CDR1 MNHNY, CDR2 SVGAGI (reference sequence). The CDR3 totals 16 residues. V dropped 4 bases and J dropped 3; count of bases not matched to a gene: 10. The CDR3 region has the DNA TGTGCCAGCAGTTGGAACAGGGGAGAGGGAACAGATACGCAGTATTTT. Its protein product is CASSWNRGEGTDTQYF.

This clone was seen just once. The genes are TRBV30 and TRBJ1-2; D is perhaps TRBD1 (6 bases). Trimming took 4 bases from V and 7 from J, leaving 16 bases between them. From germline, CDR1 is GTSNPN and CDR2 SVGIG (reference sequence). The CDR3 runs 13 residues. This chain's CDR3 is CAWNRAQYGGYTF. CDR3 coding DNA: TGTGCCTGGAACAGGGCACAGTATGGTGGCTACACCTTC.

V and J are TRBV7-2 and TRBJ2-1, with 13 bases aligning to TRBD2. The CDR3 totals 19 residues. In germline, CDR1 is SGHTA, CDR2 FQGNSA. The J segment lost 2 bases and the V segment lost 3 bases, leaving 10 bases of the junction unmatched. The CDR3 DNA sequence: TGTGCCAGCAGCTTTACTAGCGGGGGGGCCCTCGGGCCCTACAATGAGCAGTTCTTC. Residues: CASSFTSGGALGPYNEQFF. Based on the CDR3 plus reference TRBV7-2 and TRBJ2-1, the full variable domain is GAGVSQSPSNKVTEKGKDVELRCDPISGHTALYWYRQSLGQGLEFLIYFQGNSAPDKSGLPSDRFSAERTGGSVSTLTIQRTQQEDSAVYLCASSFTSGGALGPYNEQFFGPGTRLTVL.

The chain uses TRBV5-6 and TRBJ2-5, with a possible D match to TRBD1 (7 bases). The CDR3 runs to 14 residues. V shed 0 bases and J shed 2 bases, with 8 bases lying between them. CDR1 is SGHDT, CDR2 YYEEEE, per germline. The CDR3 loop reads CASSLAGGQETQYF. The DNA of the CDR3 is TGTGCCAGCAGCTTGGCAGGGGGGCAAGAGACCCAGTACTTC.

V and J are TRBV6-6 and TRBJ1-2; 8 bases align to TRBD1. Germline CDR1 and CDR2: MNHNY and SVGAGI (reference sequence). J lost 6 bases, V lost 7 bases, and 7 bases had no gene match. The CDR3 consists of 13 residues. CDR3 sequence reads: CASTTGGRNGYTF. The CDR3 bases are TGTGCCAGCACCACAGGGGGAAGGAATGGCTACACCTTC.

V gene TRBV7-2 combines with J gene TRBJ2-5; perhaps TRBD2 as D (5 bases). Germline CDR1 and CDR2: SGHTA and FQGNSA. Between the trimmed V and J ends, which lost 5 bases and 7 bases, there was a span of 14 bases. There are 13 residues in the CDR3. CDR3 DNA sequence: TGTGCCAGCAGCCCGGACTCGCCGGGGACCCAGTACTTC. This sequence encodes CASSPDSPGTQYF.